This TCR beta chain derives from a study of blood T cells in healthy people across ages. Study outcomes and limitations: From one million sequenced T cells, diversity estimates were lower bounds.

About this clonotype itself: Its cognate antigen is unknown.

PCR was performed a second time for about 7 to 11 cycles using a sample-barcoded 5' primer and a J-beta primer mix. MiXCR, run by TCRdb on the 5' RACE reads, gives a single entry per CDR3 protein. The sample records around 900,000 distinct CDR3 sequences, roughly 51% being singletons. Isolating PBMCs gave at least 6.5 million of these cells per sample. Germline CDR1 and CDR2: SGHRS and YFSETQ. CDR3 size: 19 residues. The TCR sequence derives from a woman aged 55-69 years in good health. The V gene is TRBV5-1, the J gene TRBJ2-1, with 14 bases matching TRBD2. The end of the DNA is better explained by TRBJ2-7, so the J call may be wrong. Sequencing used blood. This CDR3 is CASSWIPGLAGVTTYEQYF. CDR3 nucleotides: TGCGCCAGCAGCTGGATCCCGGGACTAGCGGGAGTAACCACCTACGAGCAGTACTTC.